Listed below are T cell receptor beta chains from one sample, sequenced in a study of shared clonotypes between healthy human individuals. The protocol was immunoSEQ multiplex PCR, while the TCRdb copy is restricted to in-frame clones and leaves out a portion. The sample records some 2 million clones, approximately 94% being singletons. The sequenced sample was naive CD8+ T cells sorted from blood. These receptors were obtained from a man between 18 and 29 years old in good health. CDR3s include the opening cysteine and the closing phenylalanine or tryptophan. The D gene is left open where the match is weak. Clone size is given for some rows only: seen once, a few or many times, or a class if the clone is expanded.

j_call | clone_size | d_call | v_call | cdr3_nt | cdr3_aa
TRBJ1-2 | . | . | TRBV20-1 | TGCAGTCCTAAAACAATCGAGAGCTTC | CSPKTIESF
TRBJ2-5 | . | . | TRBV7-9 | TGTGCCAGCAGCACCGAAGAGGTTCTGGGCCAAGAGACCCAGTACTTC | CASSTEEVLGQETQYF
TRBJ1-2 | . | . | TRBV21-1 | TGTGCCAGCAGCGTTTATGGCTACACCTTC | CASSVYGYTF
TRBJ2-7 | . | TRBD2 | TRBV5-4 | TGTGCCAGCAGCCTTTTAGCGGGTTCCTACGAGCAGTACTTC | CASSLLAGSYEQYF
TRBJ2-3 | . | TRBD2 | TRBV4-1 | TGCGCCAGCAGCCCGAGCGGGGAAGATACGCAGTATTTT | CASSPSGEDTQYF
TRBJ2-7 | . | . | TRBV7-9 | TGTGCCAGCAGCTTAGACGGGCCAGGATTCTTATCCTACGAGCAGTACTTC | CASSLDGPGFLSYEQYF
TRBJ2-1 | . | TRBD2 | TRBV4-1 | TGCGCCAGCAGCCCGAGGGCTAGCGGTCTTTACAATGAGCAGTTCTTC | CASSPRASGLYNEQFF
TRBJ2-3 | . | . | TRBV25-1 | TGTGCCAGCAGTGAAGGGATTGGAGGCACAGATACGCAGTATTTT | CASSEGIGGTDTQYF
TRBJ2-2 | . | TRBD2 | TRBV9 | TGTGCCAGCAGCCGCTGGACTAGCACCGGGGAGCTGTTTTTT | CASSRWTSTGELFF
TRBJ2-3 | . | . | TRBV6-6 | TGTGCCAGCAGTTACTCTGGGGATAAGCCCACAGATACGCAGTATTTT | CASSYSGDKPTDTQYF
TRBJ1-5 | . | . | TRBV7-9 | TGTGCCAGCAGCCCAGAGGATCAGCCCCAGCATTTT | CASSPEDQPQHF
TRBJ1-2 | once | . | TRBV28 | TGTGCCAGCAGTCCCCAAACCGGGGGGTCCTACTATGGCTACACCTTC | CASSPQTGGSYYGYTF
TRBJ1-2 | . | TRBD1 | TRBV5-4 | TGTGCCAGCAGCTTGGATCCAGGGGGCGCGGATGGCTACACCTTC | CASSLDPGGADGYTF
TRBJ1-1 | . | . | TRBV7-9 | TGTGCCAGCAGCTTAGCTACATGGGGTTCAAACACTGAAGCTTTCTTT | CASSLATWGSNTEAFF
TRBJ2-1 | . | TRBD1 | TRBV7-2 | TGTGCCAGCAGCCCTCCCTTTGGGGACAGGGGGCCATCCTACAATGAGCAGTTCTTC | CASSPPFGDRGPSYNEQFF
TRBJ2-3 | . | . | TRBV12-5 | TGTGCTAGTGGCCCCGCGGATAGGGCTTTCACAGATACGCAGTATTTT | CASGPADRAFTDTQYF
TRBJ2-1 | . | . | TRBV5-6 | TGTGCCAGCGCTAGCGTCACCTACAATGAGCAGTTCTTC | CASASVTYNEQFF
TRBJ2-7 | . | . | TRBV19 | TGTGCCAGTAGTGCGGGACAGACCTACGAGCAGTACTTC | CASSAGQTYEQYF
TRBJ2-3 | . | . | TRBV4-1 | TGCGCCAGCGCCTTAGCCGGTCATTCGGGAACAGATACGCAGTATTTT | CASALAGHSGTDTQYF
TRBJ2-1 | . | TRBD2 | TRBV4-1 | TGCGCCAGCAGCCTCACTAGCGGGGGTAAAAATGAGCAGTTCTTC | CASSLTSGGKNEQFF
TRBJ2-7 | . | . | TRBV2 | TGTGCCAGCAGTGAGTTAGGGAATGCCTACGAGCAGTACTTC | CASSELGNAYEQYF
TRBJ1-6 | . | . | TRBV5-6 | TGTGCCAGCAGCCAAGCCCCAGTCTCCTATAATTCACCCCTCCACTTT | CASSQAPVSYNSPLHF
TRBJ2-5 | . | . | TRBV18 | TGTGCCAGCTCACCTACCGGGACGGAGCAAGAGACCCAGTACTTC | CASSPTGTEQETQYF
TRBJ2-7 | . | TRBD2 | TRBV13 | TGTGCCAGCAGAGATGGGGCTAGCGGTTCCTACGAGCAGTACTTC | CASRDGASGSYEQYF
TRBJ1-5 | . | TRBD1 | TRBV28 | TGTGCCAGCAGTAGGGACAGGGGAGGCAATCAGCCCCAGCATTTT | CASSRDRGGNQPQHF
TRBJ2-2 | . | TRBD1 | TRBV11-2 | TGTGCCAGCAGCACAACCGGGACAGGGAATACGGGCGGGGAGCTGTTTTTT | CASSTTGTGNTGGELFF
TRBJ2-7 | . | TRBD1 | TRBV6-4 | TGTGCCAGCAGTAGCCGGGCGACAGGGGGGCTACACTACGAGCAGTACTTC | CASSSRATGGLHYEQYF
TRBJ2-7 | once | . | TRBV7-7 | TGTGCTAGCAGCTTATCGGTCGGTTCCTACGAGCAGTACTTC | CASSLSVGSYEQYF
TRBJ2-3 | . | TRBD2 | TRBV6-4 | TGTGCCAGCAGTGACTCGAATAGCGGGAGTCGGGCAGATACGCAGTATTTT | CASSDSNSGSRADTQYF
TRBJ2-1 | . | . | TRBV29-1 | TGCAGCGTTGAGGGCCTTAGGGGCGATGAGCAGTTCTTC | CSVEGLRGDEQFF
TRBJ2-7 | few | . | TRBV7-8 | TGTGCCAGCAGCTTTCGGGGAAGAAGCTACGAGCAGTACTTC | CASSFRGRSYEQYF
TRBJ2-7 | . | . | TRBV5-1 | TGCGCCAGCAGCTTAGTGGCCTACGAGCAGTACTTC | CASSLVAYEQYF
TRBJ2-2 | . | TRBD1 | TRBV28 | TGTGCCAGCAAAGAGACAGGGCACACCGGGGAGCTGTTTTTT | CASKETGHTGELFF
TRBJ2-5 | . | . | TRBV13 | TGTGCCAGCAGCTTAGCAGGGGACTTCCAAGAGACCCAGTACTTC | CASSLAGDFQETQYF
TRBJ2-7 | . | . | TRBV19 | TGTGCCAGTAGTCCCGTTCCTGAATTCTCCTACGAGCAGTACTTC | CASSPVPEFSYEQYF
TRBJ2-7 | . | . | TRBV6-5 | TGTGCCAGCAGTTACTCAGACAGATCCTACGAGCAGTACTTC | CASSYSDRSYEQYF